The following is a T cell receptor (beta chain) sequence with its context. Its antigen is as yet unknown. These data belong to a study of cytomegalovirus exposure and HLA in healthy donors. The study's findings and limits: Sequencing likely generated an artifact that appeared as a cluster of highly shared sequence variants. Confirmation in vitro established that a few CMV-associated chains were specific for CMV antigens. Presence/absence analyses supposed approximately even sequencing depth among donors.

With 60 Vbeta and 13 Jbeta primers, the PCR was carried out. Clones were sequenced by immunoSEQ multiplex PCR, and TCRdb holds only the in-frame ones, with some missing. The sample has roughly 120,000 clones, approximately 80% seen once. This CDR3 is 13 amino acids long. The germline V gene has CDR1 SNHLY and CDR2 FYNNEI. Losses at the gene ends were 6 bases for V and 6 bases for J; bases not matched to a gene: 5. This rearrangement joins TRBV2 to TRBJ1-5, with TRBD1 identical over 7 bases. The sample consisted of PBMCs. The receptor was isolated from a man aged 35-49 years in good health and CMV-seronegative. CDR3 DNA: TGTGCCAGCAGCGACAGGGACAGTCAGCCCCAGCATTTT. This codes for CASSDRDSQPQHF.